One sample yielded the 13 T cell receptor beta chains listed below, sequenced in a study of somatic mutations in cytotoxic T cells in rheumatoid arthritis. The table came from immunoSEQ multiplex PCR; TCRdb's copy has only in-frame clones and leaves some out. The repertoire holds 15,000 to 20,000 clones, with 80% as singletons. The specimen sequenced was CD8+ T cells sorted from blood. The receptors originated from an adult with rheumatoid arthritis.

The chain employs TRBV6-5 and TRBJ1-1, with D maybe TRBD1 (5 bases). With 0 bases removed from V and 8 bases from J, the gap between germline ends came to 13 bases. The CDR3 loop spans 14 amino acids. From germline, CDR1 is MNHEY and CDR2 SVGAGI. The CDR3 region has the DNA TGTGCCAGCAGTTACTCGATCAGGGAGGAGGAAGCTTTCTTT. Residues: CASSYSIREEEAFF.

This clone turned up a few times. This chain links TRBV10-2 with TRBJ2-5, with 8 bases that match TRBD2. Germline CDR1 reads WSHSY; CDR2 reads SAAADI. This CDR3 spans 16 amino acids. With V trimmed by 5 bases and J by 5 bases, 13 bases remained unmatched. CDR3: CASSTARRGGLETQYF. Written as DNA, the CDR3 is TGCGCCAGCAGTACCGCTCGTCGGGGGGGCTTGGAGACCCAGTACTTC.

The CDR3 loop reads CAWAPRDNEQFF. In nucleotides, the CDR3 is TGTGCCTGGGCCCCTAGGGACAATGAGCAGTTCTTC. The V and J genes are TRBV30 and TRBJ2-1; D remains unclear. The CDR3 consists of 12 residues. CDR1 and CDR2 from the germline V gene are GTSNPN and SVGIG (reference sequence). V was cut by 5 bases and J by 5 bases, with 10 bases left in between. Combining the CDR3 with reference TRBV30 and TRBJ2-1 gives the whole variable domain SQTIHQWPATLVQPVGSPLSLECTVEGTSNPNLYWYRQAAGRGLQLLFYSVGIGQISSEVPQNLSASRPQDRQFILSSKKLLLSDSGFYLCAWAPRDNEQFFGPGTRLTVL.

The V call is TRBV7-9, the J call TRBJ1-2; weak D call: TRBD1 (5 bases). The V end was cut by 5 bases, the J end by 2 bases, with 9 bases between. The germline CDR1 and CDR2 sequences are SEHNR and FQNEAQ (reference sequence). CDR3 length equals 13 residues. CDR3 coding DNA: TGTGCCAGCAGCCTCGGGGGGAACTATGGCTACACCTTC. This sequence encodes CASSLGGNYGYTF.

The rearrangement joins TRBV29-1 to TRBJ1-2; D might be TRBD1 (5 bases). Germline V gene data show CDR1 as SQVTM and CDR2 as ANQGSEA. The CDR3 spans 13 residues. Trimming removed 7 bases at V and 4 bases at J, with 16 bases between. The CDR3 DNA reads as TGCAGCGGATCGGACAACCTCCTCTATGGCTACACCTTC. Residues: CSGSDNLLYGYTF.

The chain carries TRBV29-1 and TRBJ2-7; D remains ambiguous. CDR1 and CDR2 (germline): SQVTM, ANQGSEA. This CDR3 has 11 amino acids. Trimming took 3 bases from V and 3 from J, leaving 6 bases between them. In DNA form, the CDR3 reads TGCAGCGTTGAGTCCGGCTACGAGCAGTACTTC. It translates to CSVESGYEQYF.

The chain combines TRBV10-3 with TRBJ2-2; 7 nucleotides line up with TRBD1. Germline CDR1 and CDR2: ENHRY and SYGVKD. This CDR3 has 15 residues. V trimming: 2 bases; J trimming: 5 bases; junction bases outside the gene matches: 5. CDR3 residues: CAISEGQELTGELFF. Written as DNA, the CDR3 is TGTGCCATCAGTGAGGGACAGGAACTGACCGGGGAGCTGTTTTTT.

The chain uses TRBV2 and TRBJ1-2; D gene unclear. Looked up from germline, CDR1 is SNHLY and CDR2 is FYNNEI. V was pared by 8 bases and J by 4 bases, with 17 bases between. The CDR3 is 14 amino acids. CDR3 in amino acids: CASQPVGLGYGYTF. CDR3 in DNA: TGTGCCAGCCAACCTGTAGGGTTAGGCTATGGCTACACCTTC.

In its sample, this clone ranks as large (0.1 to 1%). V is TRBV9 and J is TRBJ1-1; a possible D gene is TRBD1 (5 bases). V lost 0 bases to trimming and J lost 7 bases, with 13 bases between them. This CDR3 spans 14 amino acids. CDR1 SGDLS and CDR2 YYNGEE come from the germline V gene. The CDR3 coding sequence is TGTGCCAGCAGCGTAGCTTATAGGGGAGGTGAAGCTTTCTTT. It encodes CASSVAYRGGEAFF.

This sequence joins TRBV7-6 and TRBJ2-7; 7 nucleotides agree with TRBD1. The CDR3 spans 12 residues. Germline assignment: CDR1 SGHVS and CDR2 FNYEAQ. Unmatched junction bases numbered 1, after V lost 5 bases and J lost 3 bases. DNA for the CDR3: TGTGCCAGCAGCGGGGACAGCTACGAGCAGTACTTC. It codes for CASSGDSYEQYF.

The chain joins TRBV5-5 to TRBJ2-1; D is possibly TRBD1 (6 bases). V was clipped by 4 bases and J by 6 bases, with 14 bases between them. CDR3 length equals 14 residues. Germline assignment: CDR1 SGHKS and CDR2 YYEKEE (reference sequence). The CDR3 region has the DNA TGTGCCAGCAGCGGTACAGGGCAGGGCAATGAGCAGTTCTTC. It codes for CASSGTGQGNEQFF. The whole variable domain, filled in from reference TRBV5-5 and TRBJ2-1, reads DAGVTQSPTHLIKTRGQQVTLRCSPISGHKSVSWYQQVLGQGPQFIFQYYEKEERGRGNFPDRFSARQFPNYSSELNVNALLLGDSALYLCASSGTGQGNEQFFGPGTRLTVL.

The chain employs TRBV29-1 and TRBJ2-1; TRBD2 matches 14 bases. V lost 1 base, J lost 8 bases, and 13 bases stayed unmatched. Germline lookup yields CDR1 SQVTM and CDR2 ANQGSEA. This CDR3 has 18 amino acids. For the CDR3, the DNA is TGCAGCGTTGAAGGAAGACTAGCGGGGGGGCGAGGAGGGGATGAGCAGTTCTTC. As protein: CSVEGRLAGGRGGDEQFF.

V gene TRBV18 combines with J gene TRBJ2-3; D perhaps matches TRBD1 (6 bases). Trimming left V 6 bases short and J 2 bases short, with 18 bases between. Per the germline V gene, CDR1 is KGHSH and CDR2 is LQKENI. The CDR3 extends over 16 amino acids. The CDR3 is CASSHRDTRYTDTQYF. The DNA for the CDR3 is TGTGCCAGCTCCCACCGGGACACCAGATACACAGATACGCAGTATTTT.